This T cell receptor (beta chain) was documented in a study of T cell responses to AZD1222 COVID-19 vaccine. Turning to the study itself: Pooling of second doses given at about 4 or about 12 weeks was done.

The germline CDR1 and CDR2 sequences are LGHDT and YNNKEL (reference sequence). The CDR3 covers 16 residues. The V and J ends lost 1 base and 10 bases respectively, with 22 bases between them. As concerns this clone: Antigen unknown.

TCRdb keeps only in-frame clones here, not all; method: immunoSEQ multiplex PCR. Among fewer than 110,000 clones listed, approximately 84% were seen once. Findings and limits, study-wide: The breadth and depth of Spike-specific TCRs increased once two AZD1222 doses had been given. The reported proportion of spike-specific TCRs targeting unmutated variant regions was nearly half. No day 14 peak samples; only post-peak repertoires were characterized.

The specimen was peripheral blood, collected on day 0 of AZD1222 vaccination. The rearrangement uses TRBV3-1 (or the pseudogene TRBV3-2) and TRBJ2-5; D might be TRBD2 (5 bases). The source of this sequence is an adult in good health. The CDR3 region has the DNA TGTGCCAGCAGCCAAGCACACGGGAAACAGTCCCGGGGCCAGTACTTC. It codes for CASSQAHGKQSRGQYF.